Below, 4 T cell receptor beta chains from the same sample are listed, as sequenced in a study of vaccination effects on CD4 cells after COVID-19. Their target antigens are unknown. Sequenced by immunoSEQ multiplex PCR; TCRdb stores in-frame clones only, minus some. The sample comprises about 65,000 clones, less than 85% of which are singletons, and 2.5% to 3% rests with the top ten. Antigen-specific CD4+ T cells expanded by the ViraFEST assay with viral peptide pools were then sequenced. An approximately 10-day culture period preceded the isolation of CD4+ T cells. The vaccine recipients had no prior SARS-CoV-2 infection, with negative nucleocapsid antibodies. The sample consisted of CD4+ T cells from PBMCs cultured with HCoV-NL63 spike peptides, taken before COVID-19 vaccination. The receptors originated from a human donor who received a COVID-19 vaccine.

In its sample, this clone was seen once. The chain's CDR3 is CATSDSGTGINNEQFF. CDR3 DNA: TGTGCCACCAGTGACTCCGGGACAGGGATTAACAATGAGCAGTTCTTC. The chain employs TRBV24-1 and TRBJ2-1, with TRBD1 identical over 9 bases. Germline V lookup: CDR1 KGHDR, CDR2 SFDVKD. After removal of 4 bases from V and 5 bases from J, the junction contained 8 bases not matched to a gene. This CDR3 region has 16 residues.

This chain links TRBV25-1 with TRBJ2-2, with D uncertain. Germline CDR1 is MGHDK and CDR2 is SYGVNS. Deletions cut 2 bases from V and 0 bases from J, with 10 bases between. The CDR3 covers 16 residues. CDR3 amino acids: CASSESRQTNTGELFF. The CDR3 bases are TGTGCCAGCAGTGAAAGTAGGCAGACGAACACCGGGGAGCTGTTTTTT.

This chain's CDR3 is CASSFGTGVNEKLFF. The CDR3, as DNA: TGCGCCAGCAGCTTTGGGACAGGCGTTAATGAAAAACTGTTTTTT. The chain has TRBV5-1 and TRBJ1-4; 8 bases agree with TRBD1. The CDR3 consists of 15 residues. From germline, CDR1 is SGHRS and CDR2 YFSETQ. The V segment lost 2 bases and the J segment 4 bases; nucleotides outside the gene matches: 4.

The chain combines TRBV29-1 with TRBJ2-1, with 8 bases that match TRBD1. Germline CDR1 is SQVTM and CDR2 is ANQGSEA. The V gene end was trimmed by 3 bases and the J gene end by 2 bases; junction bases not matched to a gene: 9. This CDR3 is built from 16 residues. The CDR3 DNA sequence: TGCAGCGTTGACCTGACAGGGGTGAGTACCTACAATGAGCAGTTCTTC. As protein: CSVDLTGVSTYNEQFF.